The T cell receptor beta chain described here comes from a study of T cell repertoires in cytomegalovirus infection. Study in general: The study used recently identified HLA-C-restricted and well-studied HLA-B-restricted CMV epitopes.

Findings and caveats of the study: The ex vivo response showed dominance by HLA-C-restricted CMV-specific TCR beta clonotypes.

Note on this clonotype: The antigen remains unidentified.

Germline V lookup: CDR1 SGHKS, CDR2 YYEKEE (reference sequence). The CDR3 consists of 14 residues. Trimming stripped 3 bases from V and 7 bases from J, with 13 bases between. TCRdb reprocessed the reads via MiXCR and lists one record per CDR3 protein. The table includes hundreds of thousands of distinct CDR3 sequences, roughly 31% detected once. This chain links TRBV5-5 with TRBJ2-2; a possible D gene is TRBD1 (6 bases). The source of this sequence is a human donor in good health (CMV status not recorded). Some clones in this sample may be carry-over from other donors' samples. The specimen comprised cultured CD8+ T cells from PBMCs, sampled from culture after CMV antigen stimulation. DNA of the CDR3: TGTGCCAGCAGCTGGTGGGGGCAATTCGGGGAGCTGTTTTTT. Encoded protein: CASSWWGQFGELFF.